This T cell receptor (beta chain) was sequenced for a study of post-analysis software for immune sequencing data. This clonotype occurred a few times. Its antigen is undetermined. Researchers reported that TCR beta cDNA libraries carried unique molecular identifiers. TCRdb independently ran MiXCR on the PCR reads; one entry per CDR3 protein. Counted here are almost 700,000 distinct CDR3 sequences, more than 50% occurring once; the ten biggest clones make up approximately 10%. General observations from the study: Strong co-clustering by F measure linked samples that shared a preparation batch. Significantly decreased normalized Chao1 diversity was recorded for multiple sclerosis patients relative to controls.

This sequence originates from a girl aged 2-10 years with multiple sclerosis. The material sequenced was blood.

This CDR3 reads CASTQTQSRYEQYF. The DNA of the CDR3 is TGTGCCAGCACCCAAACCCAGTCCCGCTACGAGCAGTACTTC. The chain combines TRBV6-2 or TRBV6-3 with TRBJ2-7; D is ambiguous. Germline V lookup: CDR1 MNHEY, CDR2 SVGEGT. The V gene lost 7 bases and the J gene lost 3 bases, with 16 bases spanning the gap. CDR3 length: 14 residues.